The next 10 T cell receptor beta chains were all read from a single sample in a study of cytomegalovirus exposure and HLA in healthy donors. Researchers ran the PCR with 60 Vbeta and 13 Jbeta primers. Assay used: immunoSEQ multiplex PCR; TCRdb lists only in-frame clones, some missing. In the table there are roughly 120,000 clones, approximately 8.7% of which are singletons. Input material: PBMCs. Receptors were obtained from a man in his forties in good health and CMV-seronegative.

This clone was observed a few times. V is TRBV6-5 and J is TRBJ1-2; no reliable D call. The CDR3 contains 11 residues. V shed 6 bases and J shed 4 bases, with 6 bases lying between them. The V gene's germline CDR1 is MNHEY and CDR2 SVGAGI. The CDR3: CASRHTYGYTF. The CDR3 DNA follows: TGTGCCAGCAGACACACCTATGGCTACACCTTC.

This clone was observed a handful of times. The V gene is TRBV7-6, the J gene TRBJ1-1, with D perhaps TRBD1 (6 bases). This CDR3 has 13 residues. Germline loops: CDR1 SGHVS, CDR2 FNYEAQ. Trimming removed 6 bases at V and 2 bases at J, with 10 bases between. This chain's CDR3 is CASSPQGNTEAFF. The DNA for the CDR3 is TGTGCCAGCAGTCCACAGGGCAACACTGAAGCTTTCTTT.

This clone turned up a few times. The DNA of the CDR3 is TGTGCCAGCAGCCCCGATACAGGGGCTTGGGAGACCCAGTACTTC. Protein sequence: CASSPDTGAWETQYF. The chain has TRBV11-1 and TRBJ2-5; 7 bases match TRBD1. CDR3 length: 15 residues. CDR1 SGHAT and CDR2 FQDESV come from the germline V gene (reference sequence). V dropped 5 bases and J dropped 5; count of bases not matched to a gene: 11. Complete variable domain (other parts from reference TRBV11-1 and TRBJ2-5): EAEVAQSPRYKITEKSQAVAFWCDPISGHATLYWYRQILGQGPELLVQFQDESVVDDSQLPKDRFSAERLKGVDSTLKIQPAELGDSAMYLCASSPDTGAWETQYFGPGTRLLVL.

This clone was counted a few times. The chain is built from TRBV18 and TRBJ1-3, with D possibly matching TRBD1 (6 bases). The germline V gene encodes CDR1 KGHSH and CDR2 LQKENI. This CDR3 is 16 amino acids long. Trimming left V 3 bases short and J 2 bases short, with 14 bases between. CDR3 sequence: CASSPSTGQTGNTIYF. The CDR3 DNA is TGTGCCAGCTCACCCTCAACAGGGCAAACTGGAAACACCATATATTTT.

This clone was picked up many times. The V and J genes are TRBV6-1 and TRBJ1-1; the D is unclear. Germline loops: CDR1 MNHNS, CDR2 SASEGT. The CDR3 runs to 14 residues. With 4 bases removed from V and 1 base from J, the gap between germline ends came to 10 bases. The CDR3 region is CASSGAVENTEAFF. The CDR3 DNA reads TGTGCCAGCAGTGGGGCCGTGGAGAACACTGAAGCTTTCTTT.

V gene TRBV30 combines with J gene TRBJ2-1; possibly TRBD1 for D (5 bases). Germline V gives CDR1 GTSNPN, CDR2 SVGIG (reference sequence). This CDR3 spans 14 amino acids. Trimming stripped 1 base from V and 5 bases from J, with 12 bases between. CDR3 amino acids: CAWSGGPPDNEQFF. In nucleotides, the CDR3 is TGTGCCTGGAGTGGGGGCCCCCCCGACAATGAGCAGTTCTTC.

The gene calls are TRBV7-8 and TRBJ2-7, with 9 bases identical to TRBD2. The CDR3 is 15 residues long. Unmatched junction bases numbered 7, after V lost 5 bases and J lost 2 bases. Germline CDR1 SGHVS, CDR2 FQNEAQ. DNA for the CDR3: TGTGCCAGCAGCACAAGCGGGGGGTTGACCTACGAGCAGTACTTC. This translates into CASSTSGGLTYEQYF. The full variable domain, completed using reference TRBV7-8 and TRBJ2-7, is GAGVSQSPRYKVAKRGQDVALRCDPISGHVSLFWYQQALGQGPEFLTYFQNEAQLDKSGLPSDRFFAERPEGSVSTLKIQRTQQEDSAVYLCASSTSGGLTYEQYFGPGTRLTVT.

There are a few counts of this clone. The CDR3 sequence is CASSYSTTGVGNTIYF. Here the CDR3 DNA reads TGTGCCAGCAGTTACTCCACAACAGGGGTTGGAAACACCATATATTTT. The chain joins TRBV6-5 to TRBJ1-3, with TRBD1 matching over 7 bases. From germline, CDR1 is MNHEY and CDR2 SVGAGI. This CDR3 is built from 16 residues. V shed 0 bases, J shed 3 bases, and the junction held 5 bases outside the gene matches.

This clone was observed a few times. The J gene is TRBJ2-3, the V gene TRBV5-1, with 9 nucleotides matching TRBD2. In germline, CDR1 is SGHRS, CDR2 YFSETQ. V lost 7 bases to trimming and J lost 4 bases; unmatched junction nucleotides: 7. The CDR3 totals 14 residues. CDR3: CASWDGGGADTQYF. CDR3 bases: TGCGCCAGCTGGGATGGCGGGGGGGCAGATACGCAGTATTTT.

The table lists this clone with a few counts. This chain connects TRBV10-3 to TRBJ2-5, with D perhaps matching TRBD1 (6 bases). Deletions cut 0 bases from V and 5 bases from J, with 16 bases between. The CDR3 is 16 amino acids. Germline-derived CDR1 and CDR2 are ENHRY and SYGVKD. For the CDR3, the DNA is TGTGCCATCAGTGAGTCGGGGGCGGATTTAGTGGAGACCCAGTACTTC. The encoded protein is CAISESGADLVETQYF.